This T cell receptor (beta chain) was profiled in a study of CD8 T cells in ankylosing spondylitis. Study-wide results and caveats: Typical of ankylosing spondylitis blood, it appeared, was a TCR beta motif of eight highly homologous variants. CD8+ cells made up the disease-linked clones, which were relatively rare in peripheral blood. Disease-linked clones reportedly concentrated significantly in matched ankylosing spondylitis synovial fluid.

TCRdb redid the calling of the 5' RACE reads with MiXCR, one entry per CDR3 protein. This sample has approximately 220,000 distinct CDR3 sequences; roughly 26% occur once, and the top ten carry less than 8.5%. This clonotype was seen a handful of times. Antigen unknown. V shed 5 bases and J 6 bases; nucleotides not matched to a gene: 10. Germline-derived CDR1 and CDR2 are SGHVS and FQNEAQ. The CDR3 consists of 14 residues. This chain links TRBV7-8 with TRBJ2-7, with 7 positions matching TRBD1. The material sequenced was blood, either unsorted or a sorted T cell fraction (not recorded which). This TCR was sampled from a male donor with ankylosing spondylitis or in good health (not recorded which). The CDR3 nucleotides are TGTGCCAGCAGCGCCCGGGACAGTGGTTCCGAGCAGTACTTC. Translating gives CASSARDSGSEQYF.